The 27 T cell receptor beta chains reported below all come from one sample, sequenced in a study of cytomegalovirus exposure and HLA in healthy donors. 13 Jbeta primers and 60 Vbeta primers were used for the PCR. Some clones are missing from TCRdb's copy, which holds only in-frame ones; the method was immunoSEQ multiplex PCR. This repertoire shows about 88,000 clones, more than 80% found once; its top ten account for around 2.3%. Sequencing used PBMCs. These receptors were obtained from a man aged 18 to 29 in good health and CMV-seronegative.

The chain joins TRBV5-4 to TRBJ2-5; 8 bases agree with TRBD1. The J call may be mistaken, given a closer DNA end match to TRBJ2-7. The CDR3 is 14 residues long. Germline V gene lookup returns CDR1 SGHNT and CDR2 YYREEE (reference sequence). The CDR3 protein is CASSLWTGSYEQYF. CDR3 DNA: TGTGCCAGCAGCTTGTGGACAGGGAGCTACGAGCAGTACTTC.

The CDR3 coding sequence is TGCGCCAGCAGCCAAGATGCGGGACAGGGGGCTCGGGAGAATGAGCAGTTCTTC. This encodes CASSQDAGQGARENEQFF. V is TRBV4-3 and J is TRBJ2-1, with 12 positions matching TRBD1. The V gene end was trimmed by 0 bases and the J gene end by 7 bases; junction bases not matched to a gene: 10. The CDR3 is made up of 18 amino acids. Germline V gene data show CDR1 as LGHNA and CDR2 as YSLEER.

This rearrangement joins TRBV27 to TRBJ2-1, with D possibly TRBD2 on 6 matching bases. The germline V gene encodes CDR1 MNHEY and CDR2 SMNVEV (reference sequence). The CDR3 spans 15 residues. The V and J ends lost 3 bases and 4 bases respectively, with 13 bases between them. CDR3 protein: CASSLTARGYNEQFF. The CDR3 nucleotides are TGTGCCAGCAGTTTGACGGCTCGGGGGTACAATGAGCAGTTCTTC.

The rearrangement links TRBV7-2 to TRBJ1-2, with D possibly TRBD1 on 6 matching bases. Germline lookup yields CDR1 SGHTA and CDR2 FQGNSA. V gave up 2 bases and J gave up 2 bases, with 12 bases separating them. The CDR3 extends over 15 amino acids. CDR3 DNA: TGTGCCAGCAGCTTAAACAGGGCCCAAAACTATGGCTACACCTTC. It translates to CASSLNRAQNYGYTF.

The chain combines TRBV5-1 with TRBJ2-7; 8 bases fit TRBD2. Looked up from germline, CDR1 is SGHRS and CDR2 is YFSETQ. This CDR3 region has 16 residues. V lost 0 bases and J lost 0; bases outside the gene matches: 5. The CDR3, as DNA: TGCGCCAGCAGCTTGGGGGCTAGCGGGTCCTCCTACGAGCAGTACTTC. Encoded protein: CASSLGASGSSYEQYF.

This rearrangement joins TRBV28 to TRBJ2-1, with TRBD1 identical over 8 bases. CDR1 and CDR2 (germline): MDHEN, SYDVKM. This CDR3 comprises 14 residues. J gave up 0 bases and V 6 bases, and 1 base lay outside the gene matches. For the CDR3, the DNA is TGTGCCAGCAGGGACAGGGCCTCCTACAATGAGCAGTTCTTC. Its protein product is CASRDRASYNEQFF. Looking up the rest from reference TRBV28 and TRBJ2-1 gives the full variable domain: DVKVTQSSRYLVKRTGEKVFLECVQDMDHENMFWYRQDPGLGLRLIYFSYDVKMKEKGDIPEGYSVSREKKERFSLILESASTNQTSMYLCASRDRASYNEQFFGPGTRLTVL.

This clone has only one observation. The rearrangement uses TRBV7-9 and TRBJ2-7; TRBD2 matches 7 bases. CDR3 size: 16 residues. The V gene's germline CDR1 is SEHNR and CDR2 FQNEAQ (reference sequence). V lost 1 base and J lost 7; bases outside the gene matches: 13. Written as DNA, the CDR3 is TGTGCCAGCAGCTTAGTTTCATCAGGGACTACGGGGGAGCAGTACTTC. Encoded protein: CASSLVSSGTTGEQYF.

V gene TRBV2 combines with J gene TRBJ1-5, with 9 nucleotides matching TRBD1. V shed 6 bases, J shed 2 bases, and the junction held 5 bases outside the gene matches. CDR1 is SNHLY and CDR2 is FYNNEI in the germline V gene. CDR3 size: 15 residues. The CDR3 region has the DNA TGTGCCAGCAGATGGACAGGGGCTGGCAATCAGCCCCAGCATTTT. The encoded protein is CASRWTGAGNQPQHF.

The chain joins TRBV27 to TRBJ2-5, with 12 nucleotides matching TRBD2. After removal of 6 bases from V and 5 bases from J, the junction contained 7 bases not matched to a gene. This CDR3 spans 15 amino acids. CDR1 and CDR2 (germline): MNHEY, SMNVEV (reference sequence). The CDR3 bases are TGTGCCAGCAGCCGACTAGCGGGAGTTCTGGAGACCCAGTACTTC. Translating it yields CASSRLAGVLETQYF.

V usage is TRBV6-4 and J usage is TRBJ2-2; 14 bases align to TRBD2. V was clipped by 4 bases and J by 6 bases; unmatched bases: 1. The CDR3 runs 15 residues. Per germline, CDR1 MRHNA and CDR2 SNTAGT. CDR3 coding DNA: TGTGCCAGCAGTGGACTAGCGGGAGGGCCCGGGGAGCTGTTTTTT. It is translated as CASSGLAGGPGELFF.

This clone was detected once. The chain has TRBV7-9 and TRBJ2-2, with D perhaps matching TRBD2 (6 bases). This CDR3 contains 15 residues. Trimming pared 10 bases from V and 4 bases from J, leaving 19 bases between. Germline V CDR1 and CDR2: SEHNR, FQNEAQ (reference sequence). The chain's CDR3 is CATSESGGATGELFF. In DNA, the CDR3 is TGTGCCACTTCGGAATCTGGAGGGGCCACCGGGGAGCTGTTTTTT.

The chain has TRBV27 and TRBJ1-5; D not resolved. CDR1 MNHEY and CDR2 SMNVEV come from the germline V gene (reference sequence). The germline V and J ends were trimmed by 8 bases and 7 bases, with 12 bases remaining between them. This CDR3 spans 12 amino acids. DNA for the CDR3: TGTGCCAGCGGGAGGATCGGACAGCCCCAGCATTTT. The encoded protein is CASGRIGQPQHF.

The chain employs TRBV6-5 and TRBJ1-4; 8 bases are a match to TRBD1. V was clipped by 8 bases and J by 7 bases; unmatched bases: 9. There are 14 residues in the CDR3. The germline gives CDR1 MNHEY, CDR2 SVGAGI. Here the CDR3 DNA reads TGTGCCAGCCAGCCGCAGGGGGCGGGTGAAAAACTGTTTTTT. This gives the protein CASQPQGAGEKLFF.

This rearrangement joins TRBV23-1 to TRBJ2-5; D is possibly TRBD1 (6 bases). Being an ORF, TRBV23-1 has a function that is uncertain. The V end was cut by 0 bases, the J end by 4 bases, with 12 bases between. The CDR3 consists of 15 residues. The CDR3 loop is CASSQSGQGRETQYF. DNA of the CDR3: TGCGCCAGCAGTCAATCCGGGCAGGGGCGAGAGACCCAGTACTTC.

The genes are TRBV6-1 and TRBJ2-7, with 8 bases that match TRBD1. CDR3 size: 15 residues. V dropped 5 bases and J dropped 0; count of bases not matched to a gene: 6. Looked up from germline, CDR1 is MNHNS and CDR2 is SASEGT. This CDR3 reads CASSFGQGSSYEQYF. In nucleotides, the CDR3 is TGTGCCAGCAGTTTTGGACAGGGAAGCTCCTACGAGCAGTACTTC.

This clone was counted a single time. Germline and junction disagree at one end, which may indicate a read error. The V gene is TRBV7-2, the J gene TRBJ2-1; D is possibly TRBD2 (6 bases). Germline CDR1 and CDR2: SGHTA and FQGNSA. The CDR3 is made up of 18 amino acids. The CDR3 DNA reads TGTGCCAGCAGCTACACCGGGGCGGGATCGGGGCGTAACAATGGGCAGTTCTTC. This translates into CASSYTGAGSGRNNGQFF.

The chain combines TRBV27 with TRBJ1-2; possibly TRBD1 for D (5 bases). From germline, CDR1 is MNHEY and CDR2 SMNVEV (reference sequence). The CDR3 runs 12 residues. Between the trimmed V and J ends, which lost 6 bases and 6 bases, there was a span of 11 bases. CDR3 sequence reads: CASSLRGDGYTF. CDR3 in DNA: TGTGCCAGCAGCTTGCGGGGGGATGGCTACACCTTC.

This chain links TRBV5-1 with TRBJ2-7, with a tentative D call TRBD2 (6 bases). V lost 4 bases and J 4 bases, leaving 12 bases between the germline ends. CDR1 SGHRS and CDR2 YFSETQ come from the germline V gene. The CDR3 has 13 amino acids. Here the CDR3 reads CASSAGYLYEQYF. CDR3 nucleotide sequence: TGCGCCAGCAGCGCGGGGTACCTTTACGAGCAGTACTTC. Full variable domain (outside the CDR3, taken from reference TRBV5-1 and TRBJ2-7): KAGVTQTPRYLIKTRGQQVTLSCSPISGHRSVSWYQQTPGQGLQFLFEYFSETQRNKGNFPGRFSGRQFSNSRSEMNVSTLELGDSALYLCASSAGYLYEQYFGPGTRLTVT.

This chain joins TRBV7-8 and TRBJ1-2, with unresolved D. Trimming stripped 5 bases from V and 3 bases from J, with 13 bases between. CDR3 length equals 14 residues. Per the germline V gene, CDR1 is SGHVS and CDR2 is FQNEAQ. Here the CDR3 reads CASSPGRGHYGYTF. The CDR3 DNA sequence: TGTGCCAGCAGCCCCGGTCGAGGCCACTATGGCTACACCTTC.

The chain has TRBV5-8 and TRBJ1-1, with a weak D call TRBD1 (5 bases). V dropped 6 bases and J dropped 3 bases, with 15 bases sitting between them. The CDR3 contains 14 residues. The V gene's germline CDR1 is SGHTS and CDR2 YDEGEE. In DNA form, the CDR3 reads TGTGCCAGCAACCGCGGCGGGGGGGACACTGAAGCTTTCTTT. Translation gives CASNRGGGDTEAFF. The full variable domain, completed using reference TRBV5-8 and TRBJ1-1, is EAGVTQSPTHLIKTRGQQATLRCSPISGHTSVYWYQQALGLGLQFLLWYDEGEERNRGNFPPRFSGRQFPNYSSELNVNALELEDSALYLCASNRGGGDTEAFFGQGTRLTVV.

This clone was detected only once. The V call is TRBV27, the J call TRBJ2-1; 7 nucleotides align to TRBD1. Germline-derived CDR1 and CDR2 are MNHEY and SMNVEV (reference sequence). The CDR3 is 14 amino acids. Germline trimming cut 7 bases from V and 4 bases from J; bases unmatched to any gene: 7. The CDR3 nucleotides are TGTGCCAGCACCAAGGACAGGACATACAATGAGCAGTTCTTC. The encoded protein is CASTKDRTYNEQFF.

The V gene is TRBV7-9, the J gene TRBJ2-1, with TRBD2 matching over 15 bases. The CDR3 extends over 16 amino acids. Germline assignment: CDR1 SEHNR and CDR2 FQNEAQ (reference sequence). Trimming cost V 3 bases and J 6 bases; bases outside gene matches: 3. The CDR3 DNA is TGTGCCAGCAGCTTCTGGACTAGCGGGAGGGCCAATGAGCAGTTCTTC. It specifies CASSFWTSGRANEQFF.

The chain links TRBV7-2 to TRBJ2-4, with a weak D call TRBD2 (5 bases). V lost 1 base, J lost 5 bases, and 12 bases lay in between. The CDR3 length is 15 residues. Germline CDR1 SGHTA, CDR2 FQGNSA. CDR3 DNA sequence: TGTGCCAGCAGCTTAGGTGGGAGCCGTGAAAACATTCAGTACTTC. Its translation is CASSLGGSRENIQYF. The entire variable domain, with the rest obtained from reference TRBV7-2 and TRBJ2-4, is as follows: GAGVSQSPSNKVTEKGKDVELRCDPISGHTALYWYRQSLGQGLEFLIYFQGNSAPDKSGLPSDRFSAERTGGSVSTLTIQRTQQEDSAVYLCASSLGGSRENIQYFGAGTRLSVL.

The CDR3 nucleotides read TGTGCCAGCAGGAGCGGAAACACCGGGGAGCTGTTTTTT. Residues: CASRSGNTGELFF. The rearrangement joins TRBV28 to TRBJ2-2; D is perhaps TRBD2 (5 bases). CDR1 is MDHEN and CDR2 is SYDVKM in the germline V gene. The CDR3 loop spans 13 amino acids. With 6 bases removed from V and 2 bases from J, the gap between germline ends came to 7 bases.

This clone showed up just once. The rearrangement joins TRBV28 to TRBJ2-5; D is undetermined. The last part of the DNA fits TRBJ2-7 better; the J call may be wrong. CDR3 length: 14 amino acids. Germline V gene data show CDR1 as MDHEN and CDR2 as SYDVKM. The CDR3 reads CASSLPGNTYEQYF. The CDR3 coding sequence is TGTGCCAGCAGTTTACCCGGTAATACCTACGAGCAGTACTTC.

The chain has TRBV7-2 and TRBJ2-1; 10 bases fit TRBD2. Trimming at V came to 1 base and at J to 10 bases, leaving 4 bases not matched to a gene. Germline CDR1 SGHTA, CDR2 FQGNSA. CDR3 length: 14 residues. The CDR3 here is CASSLGTSGEEQFF. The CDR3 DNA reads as TGTGCCAGCAGCTTAGGAACTAGCGGGGAGGAGCAGTTCTTC.

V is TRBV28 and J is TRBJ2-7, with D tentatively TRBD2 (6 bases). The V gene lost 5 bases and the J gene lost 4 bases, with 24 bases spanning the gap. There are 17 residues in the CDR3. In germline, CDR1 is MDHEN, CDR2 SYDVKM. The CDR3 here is CASSISGIGVLAYEQYF. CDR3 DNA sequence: TGTGCCAGCAGTATTAGCGGAATAGGGGTTCTAGCTTACGAGCAGTACTTC.